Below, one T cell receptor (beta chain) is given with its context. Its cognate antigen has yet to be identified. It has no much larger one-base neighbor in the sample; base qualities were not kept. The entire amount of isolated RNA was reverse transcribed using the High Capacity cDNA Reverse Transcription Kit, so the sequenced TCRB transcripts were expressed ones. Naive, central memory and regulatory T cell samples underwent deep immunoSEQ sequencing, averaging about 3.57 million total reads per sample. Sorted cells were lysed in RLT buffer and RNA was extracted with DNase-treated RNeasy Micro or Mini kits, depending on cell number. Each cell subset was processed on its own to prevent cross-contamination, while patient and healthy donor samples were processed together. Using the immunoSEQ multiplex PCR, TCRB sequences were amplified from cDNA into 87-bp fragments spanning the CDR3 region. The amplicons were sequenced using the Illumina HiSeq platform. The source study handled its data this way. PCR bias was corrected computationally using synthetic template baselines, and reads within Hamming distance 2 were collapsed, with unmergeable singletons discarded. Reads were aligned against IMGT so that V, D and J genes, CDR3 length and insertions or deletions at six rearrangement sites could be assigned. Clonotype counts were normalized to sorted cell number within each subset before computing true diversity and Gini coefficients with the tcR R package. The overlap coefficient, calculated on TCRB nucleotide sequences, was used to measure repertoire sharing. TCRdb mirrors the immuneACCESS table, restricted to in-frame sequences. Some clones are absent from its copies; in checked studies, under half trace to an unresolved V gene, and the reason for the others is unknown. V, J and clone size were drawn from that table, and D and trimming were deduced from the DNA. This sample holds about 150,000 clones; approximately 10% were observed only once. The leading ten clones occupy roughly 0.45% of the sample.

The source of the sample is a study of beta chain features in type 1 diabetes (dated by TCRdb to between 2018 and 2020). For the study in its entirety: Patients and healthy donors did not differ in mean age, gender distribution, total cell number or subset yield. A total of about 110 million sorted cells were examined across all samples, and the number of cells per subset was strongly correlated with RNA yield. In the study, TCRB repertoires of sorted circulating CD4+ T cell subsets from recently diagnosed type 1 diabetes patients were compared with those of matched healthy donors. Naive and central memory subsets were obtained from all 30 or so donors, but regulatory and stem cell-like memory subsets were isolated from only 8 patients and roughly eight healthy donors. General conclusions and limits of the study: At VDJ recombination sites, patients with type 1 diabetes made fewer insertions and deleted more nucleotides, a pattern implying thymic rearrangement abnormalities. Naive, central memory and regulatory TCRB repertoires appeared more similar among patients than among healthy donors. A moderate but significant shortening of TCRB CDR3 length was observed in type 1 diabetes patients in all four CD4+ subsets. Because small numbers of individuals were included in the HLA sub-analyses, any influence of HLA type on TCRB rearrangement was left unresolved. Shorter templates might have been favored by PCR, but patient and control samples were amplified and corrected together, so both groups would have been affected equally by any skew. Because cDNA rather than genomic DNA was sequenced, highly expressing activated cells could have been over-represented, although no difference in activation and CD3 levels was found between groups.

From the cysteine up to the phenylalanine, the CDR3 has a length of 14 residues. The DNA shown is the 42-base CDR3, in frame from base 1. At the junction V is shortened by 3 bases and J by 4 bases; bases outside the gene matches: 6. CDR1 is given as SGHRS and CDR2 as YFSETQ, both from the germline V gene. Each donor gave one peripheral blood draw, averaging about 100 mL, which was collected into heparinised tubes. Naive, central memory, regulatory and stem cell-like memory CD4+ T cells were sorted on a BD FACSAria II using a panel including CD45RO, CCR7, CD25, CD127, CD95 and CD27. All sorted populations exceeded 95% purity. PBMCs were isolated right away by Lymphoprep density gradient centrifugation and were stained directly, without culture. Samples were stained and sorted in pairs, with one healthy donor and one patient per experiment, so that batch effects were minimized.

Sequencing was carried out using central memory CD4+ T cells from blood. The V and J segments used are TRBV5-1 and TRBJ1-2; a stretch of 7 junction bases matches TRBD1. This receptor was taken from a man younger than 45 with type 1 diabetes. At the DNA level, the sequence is TGCGCCAGCAGCTCATCCGGGACAGCCTATGGCTACACCTTC. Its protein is CASSSSGTAYGYTF. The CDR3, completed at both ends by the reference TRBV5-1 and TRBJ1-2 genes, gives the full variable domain KAGVTQTPRYLIKTRGQQVTLSCSPISGHRSVSWYQQTPGQGLQFLFEYFSETQRNKGNFPGRFSGRQFSNSRSEMNVSTLELGDSALYLCASSSSGTAYGYTFGSGTRLTVV.